This T cell receptor beta chain was profiled in a study of control samples from healthy donors and cancer patients. Looked up from germline, CDR1 is SGHRS and CDR2 is YFSETQ. The V and J ends lost 0 bases and 7 bases, in that order; junction bases with no gene match: 4. CDR3 size: 14 residues. Assay used: immunoSEQ multiplex PCR; TCRdb lists only in-frame clones, some missing. Here the sample spans roughly 52,000 clones, 90% to 95% being singletons. The chain couples TRBV5-1 to TRBJ2-1; 7 nucleotides line up with TRBD2. The receptor comes from a man under 40 in good health. Material: blood. The CDR3 spells CASSLALAANEQFF. In nucleotides, the CDR3 is TGCGCCAGCAGCTTGGCCCTAGCGGCGAATGAGCAGTTCTTC. The variable domain in full, with the rest retrieved from reference TRBV5-1 and TRBJ2-1, is KAGVTQTPRYLIKTRGQQVTLSCSPISGHRSVSWYQQTPGQGLQFLFEYFSETQRNKGNFPGRFSGRQFSNSRSEMNVSTLELGDSALYLCASSLALAANEQFFGPGTRLTVL.